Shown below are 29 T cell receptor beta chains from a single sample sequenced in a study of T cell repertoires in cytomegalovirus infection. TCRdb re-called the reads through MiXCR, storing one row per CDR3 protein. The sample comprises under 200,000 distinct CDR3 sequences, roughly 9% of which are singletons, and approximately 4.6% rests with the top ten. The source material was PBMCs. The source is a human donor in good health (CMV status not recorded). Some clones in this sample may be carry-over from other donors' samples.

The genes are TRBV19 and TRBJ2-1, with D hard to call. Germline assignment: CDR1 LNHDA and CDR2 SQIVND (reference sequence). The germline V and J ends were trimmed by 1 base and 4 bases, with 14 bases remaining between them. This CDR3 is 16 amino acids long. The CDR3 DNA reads TGTGCCAGTAGTATAGGGTCTAGTTTTTTGTACAATGAGCAGTTCTTC. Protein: CASSIGSSFLYNEQFF. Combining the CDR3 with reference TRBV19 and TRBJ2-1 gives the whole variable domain DGGITQSPKYLFRKEGQNVTLSCEQNLNHDAMYWYRQDPGQGLRLIYYSQIVNDFQKGDIAEGYSVSREKKESFPLTVTSAQKNPTAFYLCASSIGSSFLYNEQFFGPGTRLTVL.

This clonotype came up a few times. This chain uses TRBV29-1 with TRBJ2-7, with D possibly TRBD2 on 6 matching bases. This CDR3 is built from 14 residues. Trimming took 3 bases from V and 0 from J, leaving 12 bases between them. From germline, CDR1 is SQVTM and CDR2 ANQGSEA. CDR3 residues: CSVDSGESSYEQYF. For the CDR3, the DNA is TGCAGCGTTGATTCGGGGGAAAGCTCCTACGAGCAGTACTTC.

The chain's CDR3 is CASSLVSNPLDEQYF. CDR3 DNA: TGTGCCAGCAGCTTAGTCAGTAATCCTCTCGACGAGCAGTACTTC. The chain employs TRBV7-2 and TRBJ2-7; D not resolved. Germline V lookup: CDR1 SGHTA, CDR2 FQGNSA. The CDR3 spans 15 residues. Trimming took 1 base from V and 5 from J, leaving 15 bases between them.

CDR3 amino acids: CATHIKAREGYEQYF. Written as DNA, the CDR3 is TGTGCCACCCACATCAAGGCCAGGGAGGGTTACGAGCAGTACTTC. The rearrangement joins TRBV5-4 to TRBJ2-7, with 7 nucleotides matching TRBD2. The trim removed 9 bases at V and 4 bases at J, leaving 16 bases unmatched. The CDR3 loop spans 15 amino acids. Germline loops: CDR1 SGHNT, CDR2 YYREEE (reference sequence).

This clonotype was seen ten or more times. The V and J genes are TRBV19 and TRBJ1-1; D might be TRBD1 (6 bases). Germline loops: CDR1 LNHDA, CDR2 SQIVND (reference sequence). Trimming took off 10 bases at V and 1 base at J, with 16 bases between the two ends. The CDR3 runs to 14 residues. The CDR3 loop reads CATRRTAANTEAFF. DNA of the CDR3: TGTGCCACCAGAAGGACAGCCGCGAACACTGAAGCTTTCTTT.

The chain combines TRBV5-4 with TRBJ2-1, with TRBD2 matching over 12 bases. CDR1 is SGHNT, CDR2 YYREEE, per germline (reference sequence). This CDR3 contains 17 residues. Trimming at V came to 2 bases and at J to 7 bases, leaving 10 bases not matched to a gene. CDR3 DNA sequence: TGTGCCAGCAGCTTACCGACGACTAGCGGGAGAAGGAATGAGCAGTTCTTC. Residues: CASSLPTTSGRRNEQFF. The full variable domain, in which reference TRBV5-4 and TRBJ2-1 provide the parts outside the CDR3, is ETGVTQSPTHLIKTRGQQVTLRCSSQSGHNTVSWYQQALGQGPQFIFQYYREEENGRGNFPPRFSGLQFPNYSSELNVNALELDDSALYLCASSLPTTSGRRNEQFFGPGTRLTVL.

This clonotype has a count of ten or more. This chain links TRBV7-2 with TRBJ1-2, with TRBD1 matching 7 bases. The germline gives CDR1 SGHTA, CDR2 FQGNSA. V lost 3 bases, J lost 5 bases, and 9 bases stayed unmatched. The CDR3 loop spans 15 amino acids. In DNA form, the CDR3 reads TGTGCCAGCAGCTTCTCCGCGGGACAGCCATATGGCTACACCTTC. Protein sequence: CASSFSAGQPYGYTF.

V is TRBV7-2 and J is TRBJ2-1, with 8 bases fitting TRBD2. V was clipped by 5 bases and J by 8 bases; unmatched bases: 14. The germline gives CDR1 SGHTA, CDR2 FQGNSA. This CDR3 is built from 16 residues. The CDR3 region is CASSLSSGLWVDEQFF. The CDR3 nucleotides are TGTGCCAGCAGCCTCTCTAGCGGGCTGTGGGTGGATGAGCAGTTCTTC.

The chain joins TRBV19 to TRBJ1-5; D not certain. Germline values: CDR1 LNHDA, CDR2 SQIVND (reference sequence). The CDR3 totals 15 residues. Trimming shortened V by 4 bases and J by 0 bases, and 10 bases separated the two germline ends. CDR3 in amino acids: CASSKDHYSNQPQHF. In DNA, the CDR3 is TGTGCCAGTAGTAAAGACCACTATAGCAATCAGCCCCAGCATTTT. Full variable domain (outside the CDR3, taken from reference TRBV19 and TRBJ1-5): DGGITQSPKYLFRKEGQNVTLSCEQNLNHDAMYWYRQDPGQGLRLIYYSQIVNDFQKGDIAEGYSVSREKKESFPLTVTSAQKNPTAFYLCASSKDHYSNQPQHFGDGTRLSIL.

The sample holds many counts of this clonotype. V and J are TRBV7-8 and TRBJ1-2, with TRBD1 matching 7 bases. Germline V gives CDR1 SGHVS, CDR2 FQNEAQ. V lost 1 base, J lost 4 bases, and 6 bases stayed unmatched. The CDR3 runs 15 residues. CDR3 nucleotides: TGTGCCAGCAGCTTAGTAGCGGACAGGATCTATGGCTACACCTTC. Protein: CASSLVADRIYGYTF.

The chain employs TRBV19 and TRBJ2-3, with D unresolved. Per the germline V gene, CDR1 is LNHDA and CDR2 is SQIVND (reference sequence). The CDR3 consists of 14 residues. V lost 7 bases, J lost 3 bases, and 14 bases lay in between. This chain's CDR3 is CASKWSGTTDTQYF. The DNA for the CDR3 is TGTGCCAGTAAGTGGTCTGGAACGACAGATACGCAGTATTTT.

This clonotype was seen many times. CDR3 residues: CASRILAGGNSYNEQFF. In DNA form, the CDR3 reads TGTGCCAGCAGGATACTAGCGGGAGGCAATTCCTACAATGAGCAGTTCTTC. The chain links TRBV28 to TRBJ2-1, with 12 bases fitting TRBD2. Unmatched junction bases numbered 7, after V lost 6 bases and J lost 1 base. The CDR3 is 17 residues long. Germline V gene sequence: CDR1 MDHEN, CDR2 SYDVKM.

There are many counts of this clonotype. The CDR3 is CASSVLGTGKVYEQYF. In DNA, the CDR3 is TGTGCCAGCAGTGTCCTAGGGACAGGGAAGGTCTACGAGCAGTACTTC. J is TRBJ2-7 and V is TRBV25-1; 9 bases match TRBD1. V lost 4 bases to trimming and J lost 3 bases; unmatched junction nucleotides: 10. Germline assignment: CDR1 MGHDK and CDR2 SYGVNS. The CDR3 consists of 16 residues.

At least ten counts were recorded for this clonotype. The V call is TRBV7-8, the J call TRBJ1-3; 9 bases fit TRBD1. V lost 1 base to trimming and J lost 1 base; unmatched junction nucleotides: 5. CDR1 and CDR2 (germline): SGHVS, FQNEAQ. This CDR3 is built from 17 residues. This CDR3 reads CASSLVAGQGSGNTIYF. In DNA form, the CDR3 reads TGTGCCAGCAGCTTAGTTGCAGGACAGGGGTCTGGAAACACCATATATTTT.

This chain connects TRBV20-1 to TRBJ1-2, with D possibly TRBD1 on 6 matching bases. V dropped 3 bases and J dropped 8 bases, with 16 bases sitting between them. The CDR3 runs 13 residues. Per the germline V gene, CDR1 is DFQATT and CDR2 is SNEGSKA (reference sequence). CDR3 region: CSARSGGAGGYTF. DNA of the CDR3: TGCAGTGCTAGGAGTGGGGGGGCCGGCGGCTACACCTTC.

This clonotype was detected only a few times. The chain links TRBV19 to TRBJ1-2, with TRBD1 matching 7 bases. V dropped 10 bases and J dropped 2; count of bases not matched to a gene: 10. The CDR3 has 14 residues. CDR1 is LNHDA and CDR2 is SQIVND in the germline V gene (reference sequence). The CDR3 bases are TGTGCCACATCAGGGGACAGCCCGAACTATGGCTACACCTTC. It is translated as CATSGDSPNYGYTF.

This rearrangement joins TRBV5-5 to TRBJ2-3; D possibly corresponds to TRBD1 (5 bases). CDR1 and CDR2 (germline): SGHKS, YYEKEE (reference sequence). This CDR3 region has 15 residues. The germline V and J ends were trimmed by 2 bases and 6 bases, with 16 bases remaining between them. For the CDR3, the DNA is TGTGCCAGCAGCTTTGAGACAGCAAAGCAGGATACGCAGTATTTT. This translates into CASSFETAKQDTQYF.

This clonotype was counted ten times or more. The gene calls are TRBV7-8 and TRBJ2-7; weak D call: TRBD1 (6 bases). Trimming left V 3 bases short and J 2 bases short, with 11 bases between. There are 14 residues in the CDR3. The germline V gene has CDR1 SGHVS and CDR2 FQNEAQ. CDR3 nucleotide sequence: TGTGCCAGCAGCTTCCGGGACAAAGCCTACGAGCAGTACTTC. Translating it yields CASSFRDKAYEQYF.

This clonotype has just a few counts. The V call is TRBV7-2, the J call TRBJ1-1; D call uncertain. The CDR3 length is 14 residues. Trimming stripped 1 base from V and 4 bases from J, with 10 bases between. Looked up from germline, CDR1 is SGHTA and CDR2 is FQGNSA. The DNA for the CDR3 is TGTGCCAGCAGCTTAGTTGAGGGTATCACTGAAGCTTTCTTT. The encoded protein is CASSLVEGITEAFF. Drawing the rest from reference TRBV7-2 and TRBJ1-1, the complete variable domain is GAGVSQSPSNKVTEKGKDVELRCDPISGHTALYWYRQSLGQGLEFLIYFQGNSAPDKSGLPSDRFSAERTGGSVSTLTIQRTQQEDSAVYLCASSLVEGITEAFFGQGTRLTVV.

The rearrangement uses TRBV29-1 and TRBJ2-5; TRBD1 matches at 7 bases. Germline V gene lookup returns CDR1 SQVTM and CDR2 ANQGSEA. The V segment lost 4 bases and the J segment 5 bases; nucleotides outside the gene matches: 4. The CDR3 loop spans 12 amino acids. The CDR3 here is CSVVIGGETQYF. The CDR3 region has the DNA TGCAGCGTTGTAATAGGGGGCGAGACCCAGTACTTC.

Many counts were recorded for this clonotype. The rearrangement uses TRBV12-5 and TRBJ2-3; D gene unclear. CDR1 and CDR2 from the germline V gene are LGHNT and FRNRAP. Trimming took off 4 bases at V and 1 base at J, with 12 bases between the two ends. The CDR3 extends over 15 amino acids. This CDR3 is CASGSRHRRTDTQYF. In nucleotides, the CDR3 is TGTGCTAGTGGTTCCCGGCACAGACGCACAGATACGCAGTATTTT.

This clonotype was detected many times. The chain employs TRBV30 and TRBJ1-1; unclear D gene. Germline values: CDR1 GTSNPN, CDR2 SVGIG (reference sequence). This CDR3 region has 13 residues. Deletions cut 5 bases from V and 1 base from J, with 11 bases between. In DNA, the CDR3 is TGTGCCTGGGATCGGCCGGGGAACACTGAAGCTTTCTTT. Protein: CAWDRPGNTEAFF. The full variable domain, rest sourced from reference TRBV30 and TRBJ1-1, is SQTIHQWPATLVQPVGSPLSLECTVEGTSNPNLYWYRQAAGRGLQLLFYSVGIGQISSEVPQNLSASRPQDRQFILSSKKLLLSDSGFYLCAWDRPGNTEAFFGQGTRLTVV.

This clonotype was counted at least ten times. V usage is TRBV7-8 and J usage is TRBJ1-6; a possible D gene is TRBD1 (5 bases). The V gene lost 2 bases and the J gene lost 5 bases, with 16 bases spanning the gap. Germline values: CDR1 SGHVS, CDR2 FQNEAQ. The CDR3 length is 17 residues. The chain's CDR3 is CASSLTARQSDNSPLHF. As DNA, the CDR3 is TGTGCCAGCAGCTTAACAGCAAGACAGAGCGATAATTCACCCCTCCACTTT.

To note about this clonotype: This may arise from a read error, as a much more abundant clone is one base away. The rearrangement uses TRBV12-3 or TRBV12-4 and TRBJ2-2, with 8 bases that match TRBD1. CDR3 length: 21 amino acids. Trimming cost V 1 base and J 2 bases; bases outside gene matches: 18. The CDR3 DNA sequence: TGTGCCAGCAGTTTAGATTTTGTGATTCTATCGACAGGGGAAAACACCGGGGAGCTGTTTTTT. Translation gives CASSLDFVILSTGENTGELFF.

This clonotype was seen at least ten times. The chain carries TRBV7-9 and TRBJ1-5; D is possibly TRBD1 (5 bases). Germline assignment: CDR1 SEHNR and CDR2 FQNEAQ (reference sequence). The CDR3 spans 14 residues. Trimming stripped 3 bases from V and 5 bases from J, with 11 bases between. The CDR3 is CASSLGRDHQPQHF. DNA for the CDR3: TGTGCCAGCAGCTTGGGCAGGGATCATCAGCCCCAGCATTTT. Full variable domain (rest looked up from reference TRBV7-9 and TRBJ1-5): DTGVSQNPRHKITKRGQNVTFRCDPISEHNRLYWYRQTLGQGPEFLTYFQNEAQLEKSRLLSDRFSAERPKGSFSTLEIQRTEQGDSAMYLCASSLGRDHQPQHFGDGTRLSIL.

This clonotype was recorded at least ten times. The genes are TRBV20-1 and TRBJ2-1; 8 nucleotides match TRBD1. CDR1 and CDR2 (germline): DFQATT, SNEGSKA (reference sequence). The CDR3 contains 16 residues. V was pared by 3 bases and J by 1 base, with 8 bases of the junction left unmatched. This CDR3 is CSARRIGQGSYNEQFF. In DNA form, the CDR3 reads TGCAGTGCTAGGAGGATAGGACAGGGATCCTACAATGAGCAGTTCTTC.

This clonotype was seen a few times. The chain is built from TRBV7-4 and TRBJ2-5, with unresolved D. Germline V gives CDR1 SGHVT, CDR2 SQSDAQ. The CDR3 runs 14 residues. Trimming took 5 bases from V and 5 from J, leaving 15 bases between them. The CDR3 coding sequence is TGTGCCAGCAGCATACCCCTGGCGCGGGAGACCCAGTACTTC. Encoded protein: CASSIPLARETQYF.

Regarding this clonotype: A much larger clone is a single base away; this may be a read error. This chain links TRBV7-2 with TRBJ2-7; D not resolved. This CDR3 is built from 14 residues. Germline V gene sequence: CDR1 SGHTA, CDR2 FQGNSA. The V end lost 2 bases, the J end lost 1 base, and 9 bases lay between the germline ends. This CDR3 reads CASSLMGGSYEQYF. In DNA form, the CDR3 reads TGTGCCAGCAGCTTAATGGGCGGTTCCTACGAGCAGTACTTC.

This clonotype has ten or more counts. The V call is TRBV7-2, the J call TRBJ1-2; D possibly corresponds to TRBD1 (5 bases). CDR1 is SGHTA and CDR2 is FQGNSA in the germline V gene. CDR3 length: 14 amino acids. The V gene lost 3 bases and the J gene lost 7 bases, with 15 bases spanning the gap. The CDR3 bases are TGTGCCAGCAGCTTGAATAAACAGGTTACTGGCTACACCTTC. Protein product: CASSLNKQVTGYTF.